This TCR beta chain was recorded in a study of cytomegalovirus exposure and HLA in healthy donors. Study results and caveats: Later findings reportedly placed an Asian-associated ancestry cluster below the approximately 620-donor mean for N-insertions.

About this clone: Its antigen remains unidentified.

CDR3 size: 15 residues. V gave up 4 bases and J gave up 2 bases, with 11 bases separating them. The germline CDR1 and CDR2 sequences are SEHNR and FQNEAQ (reference sequence). Primers for the PCR totalled 60 Vbeta and 13 Jbeta. TCRdb's table, derived via immunoSEQ multiplex PCR, lists solely in-frame clones and lacks some. Among some 150,000 clones listed, 75% were seen once. J is TRBJ2-2 and V is TRBV7-9; tentatively, D is TRBD1 (6 bases). Sequencing used PBMCs. This receptor was obtained from a man aged 35 to 55 in good health and CMV-seronegative. CDR3 sequence (DNA): TGTGCCAGCAGCTCAGGGACAACCAACACCGGGGAGCTGTTTTTT. As protein: CASSSGTTNTGELFF.